The clone carrying this T cell receptor (beta chain) was seen ten or more times. The library was built from 400 to 500 ng RNA with molecular barcoded adaptors for alpha/delta and beta/gamma chains. TCRdb called the reads again in MiXCR, with one record for every CDR3 protein. This sample carries under 50,000 distinct CDR3 sequences, roughly 15% of them seen once, and the ten largest clones take about 25%. This record belongs to a study of read filtering for tumor transcriptome and immune sequencing. Study information: TCR-mapped reads were about 4.05 to 11 million with IR-seq versus about 85 to 1,300 with RNA-seq.

Germline V gene sequence: CDR1 SGHTA, CDR2 FQGTGA. Trimming cost V 2 bases and J 3 bases, with 10 bases left between them. This CDR3 is built from 14 residues. The TCR was taken from a donor at least 40 years old with multiple myeloma. The sequenced material came from a population of CD138-negative cells sorted from bone marrow. The chain recombines TRBV7-3 with TRBJ2-5; a possible D gene is TRBD1 (6 bases). CDR3 nucleotide sequence: TGTGCCAGCAGCTTAGGACAGCCAAAAGAGACCCAGTACTTC. It yields the protein CASSLGQPKETQYF.